Listed below are T cell receptor beta chains from one sample, sequenced in a study of control samples from healthy donors and cancer patients. Clones were sequenced by immunoSEQ multiplex PCR, and TCRdb holds only the in-frame ones, with some missing. This sample has some 150,000 clones; under 96% occur once, and the top ten carry 0.85% to 1.3%. Specimen: blood. The source is a woman aged 25-40 years in good health. The CDR3 runs from the conserved cysteine through the conserved F or W. D genes are given only for firm matches. Size is omitted from some rows. Given values are once, few, many or a class for expanded clones.

NA | TRBJ1-1 | TRBD1 | TRBV5-4 | CASSIRTGDEAFF | TGTGCCAGCAGCATAAGGACAGGGGATGAAGCTTTCTTT
NA | TRBJ2-3 | TRBD2 | TRBV28 | CASSGTLAGITDTQYF | TGTGCCAGCAGTGGGACCCTAGCGGGAATCACAGATACGCAGTATTTT
NA | TRBJ2-6 | NA | TRBV18 | CASSPRAGVSGANVLTF | TGTGCCAGCTCACCGAGGGCAGGGGTTTCTGGGGCCAACGTCCTGACTTTC
NA | TRBJ2-3 | TRBD2 | TRBV5-4 | CASSRLAGGQDTQYF | TGTGCCAGCAGCCGACTAGCGGGGGGGCAAGATACGCAGTATTTT
NA | TRBJ1-4 | TRBD1 | TRBV2 | CASSPGTGNEKLFF | TGTGCCAGCAGCCCCGGGACAGGGAATGAAAAACTGTTTTTT
NA | TRBJ1-1 | NA | TRBV27 | CASSLSEVLNTEAFF | TGTGCCAGCAGTTTATCTGAGGTCTTGAACACTGAAGCTTTCTTT
NA | TRBJ1-1 | TRBD1 | TRBV5-4 | CASSAPKGANTEAFF | TGTGCCAGCAGCGCACCAAAGGGGGCGAACACTGAAGCTTTCTTT
NA | TRBJ1-2 | NA | TRBV5-6 | CASSSEGNYGYTF | TGTGCCAGCAGCTCGGAGGGGAACTATGGCTACACCTTC
once | TRBJ2-1 | NA | TRBV19 | CASRPGSSYNEQFF | TGTGCCAGTAGGCCGGGGAGCTCCTACAATGAGCAGTTCTTC
NA | TRBJ2-3 | NA | TRBV9 | CASSVVGGPTDTQYF | TGTGCCAGCAGCGTCGTTGGGGGACCCACAGATACGCAGTATTTT
NA | TRBJ1-5 | NA | TRBV19 | CASSIGGKQPQHF | TGTGCCAGTAGTATAGGGGGGAAACAGCCCCAGCATTTT
NA | TRBJ2-7 | TRBD2 | TRBV4-1 | CASSPRLAGTAEQYF | TGCGCCAGCAGCCCCCGACTAGCGGGGACAGCTGAGCAGTACTTC
NA | TRBJ2-5 | TRBD1 | TRBV7-7 | CASSLGRGTVQETQYF | TGTGCTAGCAGCTTAGGAAGGGGGACAGTCCAAGAGACCCAGTACTTC
NA | TRBJ1-6 | TRBD1 | TRBV27 | CASRPFTGTGGFDNSPLHF | TGTGCCAGCAGGCCATTCACCGGGACAGGGGGCTTCGATAATTCACCCCTCCACTTT
NA | TRBJ2-7 | NA | TRBV27 | CASSLNFNYEQYF | TGTGCCAGCAGTTTAAATTTCAACTACGAGCAGTACTTC
once | TRBJ2-7 | NA | TRBV5-4 | CASSLAAEYEQYF | TGTGCCAGCAGCTTGGCCGCGGAGTACGAGCAGTACTTC
NA | TRBJ1-1 | NA | TRBV24-1 | CATSDFGSRAFF | TGTGCCACCAGTGATTTCGGGTCTCGGGCTTTCTTT
NA | TRBJ1-2 | TRBD1 | TRBV19 | CASSRLLGTDASGYTF | TGTGCCAGTAGTAGACTGTTGGGGACAGACGCCTCGGGCTACACCTTC
NA | TRBJ1-2 | TRBD1 | TRBV27 | CASSTRDRNYGYTF | TGTGCCAGCAGTACTCGGGACAGGAACTATGGCTACACCTTC
NA | TRBJ1-1 | NA | TRBV2 | CASERSTEAFF | TGTGCCAGCGAGAGGAGCACTGAAGCTTTCTTT
once | TRBJ1-1 | NA | TRBV11-2 | CASSLREGNTEAFF | TGTGCCAGCAGCTTGAGGGAGGGCAACACTGAAGCTTTCTTT
NA | TRBJ1-6 | NA | TRBV5-1 | CASQGGANSPLHF | TGCGCCAGTCAAGGGGGGGCAAATTCACCCCTCCACTTT
NA | TRBJ1-1 | NA | TRBV7-3 | CASRRAPGTEAFF | TGTGCCAGCCGGAGGGCTCCAGGCACTGAAGCTTTCTTT
NA | TRBJ1-1 | TRBD1 | TRBV2 | CASSDQQGRTEAFF | TGTGCCAGCAGTGACCAACAGGGGCGGACTGAAGCTTTCTTT
NA | TRBJ2-3 | TRBD2 | TRBV4-2 | CASSQGTSGSTDTQYF | TGTGCCAGCAGTCAAGGGACTAGCGGGAGCACAGATACGCAGTATTTT
NA | TRBJ1-3 | NA | TRBV7-8 | CASSLDFSGNTIYF | TGTGCCAGCAGCTTAGACTTCTCTGGAAACACCATATATTTT
NA | TRBJ2-4 | NA | TRBV11-2 | CASSLRGLGAKNIQYF | TGTGCCAGCAGCCTCCGGGGGCTTGGGGCCAAAAACATTCAGTACTTC